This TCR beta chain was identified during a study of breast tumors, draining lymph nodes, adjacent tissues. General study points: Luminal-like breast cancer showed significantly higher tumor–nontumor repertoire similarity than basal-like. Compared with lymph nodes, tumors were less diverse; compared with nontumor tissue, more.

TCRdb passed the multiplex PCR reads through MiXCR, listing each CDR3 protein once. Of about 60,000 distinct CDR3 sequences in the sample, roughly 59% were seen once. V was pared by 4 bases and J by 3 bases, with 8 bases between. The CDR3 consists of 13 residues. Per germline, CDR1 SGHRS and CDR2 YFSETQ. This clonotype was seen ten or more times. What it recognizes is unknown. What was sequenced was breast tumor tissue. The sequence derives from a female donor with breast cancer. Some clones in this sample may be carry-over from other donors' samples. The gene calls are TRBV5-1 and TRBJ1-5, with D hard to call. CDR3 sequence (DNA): TGCGCCAGCAGCCTCGGGGTCAATCAGCCCCAGCATTTT. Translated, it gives CASSLGVNQPQHF.